A single sample gave rise to the 11 T cell receptor beta chains below, sequenced in a study of OX40 agonist ivuxolimab in advanced cancers. Library preparation was by the immunoSEQ multiplex PCR assay. What TCRdb holds here is the immuneACCESS table cut down to in-frame rearrangements. Part of the clones is not present; checked against another copy, under half of the missing clones reflect an unresolved V gene, and the others are unexplained. The sample data list tens of thousands of clones, and 80% to 90% of these were observed just once. The top ten clonotypes cover approximately 0.35% of the sample. This specimen was CD4+ or CD8+ T cells sorted from blood, taken in a trial of the OX40 agonist ivuxolimab. All receptors come from an adult with an advanced solid tumor such as melanoma, head and neck, liver or kidney cancer.

V usage is TRBV5-1 and J usage is TRBJ1-2, with TRBD1 matching over 7 bases. The CDR3 runs to 14 residues. Per the germline V gene, CDR1 is SGHRS and CDR2 is YFSETQ. V dropped 4 bases and J dropped 5; count of bases not matched to a gene: 8. CDR3 sequence reads: CASSLSDREYGYTF. Here the CDR3 DNA reads TGCGCCAGCAGCCTATCTGACAGGGAGTATGGCTACACCTTC.

The sample holds a few counts of this clone. This chain links TRBV11-2 with TRBJ1-1; possible D gene TRBD1, 6 bases. Germline V gene sequence: CDR1 SGHAT, CDR2 FQNNGV. This CDR3 is 14 amino acids long. The V end lost 1 base, the J end lost 7 bases, and 13 bases lay between the germline ends. The CDR3 DNA follows: TGTGCCAGCAGCTTAGGATACGGCAGGGGTGAAGCTTTCTTT. This sequence encodes CASSLGYGRGEAFF.

The J gene is TRBJ1-5, the V gene TRBV19; the match to TRBD1 covers 7 bases. Per the germline V gene, CDR1 is LNHDA and CDR2 is SQIVND (reference sequence). After removal of 7 bases from V and 0 bases from J, the junction contained 9 bases not matched to a gene. The CDR3 extends over 16 amino acids. CDR3 loop: CASTGQAFFSNQPQHF. DNA for the CDR3: TGTGCCAGTACCGGACAGGCATTCTTTAGCAATCAGCCCCAGCATTTT.

V and J are TRBV5-6 and TRBJ2-1; D not resolved. Germline V gene sequence: CDR1 SGHDT, CDR2 YYEEEE. CDR3 length: 15 amino acids. Trimming cost V 4 bases and J 0 bases, with 11 bases left between them. CDR3 nucleotides: TGTGCCAGCAGCCCAGCCGCGTACTCCTACAATGAGCAGTTCTTC. Its protein is CASSPAAYSYNEQFF.

The chain uses TRBV30 and TRBJ2-2; D is uncertain. V shed 0 bases and J shed 2 bases, with 4 bases lying between them. CDR1 and CDR2 (germline): GTSNPN, SVGIG (reference sequence). The CDR3 consists of 13 residues. The CDR3, as DNA: TGTGCCTGGAGTGTCATTAACACCGGGGAGCTGTTTTTT. Its translation is CAWSVINTGELFF. The full variable domain, completed using reference TRBV30 and TRBJ2-2, is SQTIHQWPATLVQPVGSPLSLECTVEGTSNPNLYWYRQAAGRGLQLLFYSVGIGQISSEVPQNLSASRPQDRQFILSSKKLLLSDSGFYLCAWSVINTGELFFGEGSRLTVL.

The V call is TRBV7-9, the J call TRBJ1-5; D unresolved. Germline CDR1 SEHNR, CDR2 FQNEAQ (reference sequence). Trimming cost V 1 base and J 2 bases, with 15 bases left between them. CDR3 size: 17 residues. The CDR3 region has the DNA TGTGCCAGCAGCTTAGGAGTATCCGGGTGGGGCAATCAGCCCCAGCATTTT. Encoded protein: CASSLGVSGWGNQPQHF. Looking up the rest from reference TRBV7-9 and TRBJ1-5 gives the full variable domain: DTGVSQNPRHKITKRGQNVTFRCDPISEHNRLYWYRQTLGQGPEFLTYFQNEAQLEKSRLLSDRFSAERPKGSFSTLEIQRTEQGDSAMYLCASSLGVSGWGNQPQHFGDGTRLSIL.

The DNA of the CDR3 is TGTGCCAGCAGCCCTACTAGCGGGGGTTACGAGCAGTACTTC. It yields the protein CASSPTSGGYEQYF. The V gene is TRBV7-2, the J gene TRBJ2-7; TRBD2 matches 11 bases. CDR3 length: 14 amino acids. After removal of 5 bases from V and 4 bases from J, the junction contained 4 bases not matched to a gene. Germline CDR1 is SGHTA and CDR2 is FQGNSA.

V gene TRBV28 combines with J gene TRBJ1-5; D might be TRBD1 (6 bases). V lost 1 base and J lost 0, with 16 bases in between. Germline V gene data show CDR1 as MDHEN and CDR2 as SYDVKM. This CDR3 has 18 residues. DNA for the CDR3: TGTGCCAGCAGTTTATATTCCAGGGGAGGATATAGCAATCAGCCCCAGCATTTT. Protein: CASSLYSRGGYSNQPQHF.

The rearrangement uses TRBV5-4 and TRBJ1-5, with D perhaps matching TRBD1 (5 bases). Trimming removed 4 bases at V and 2 bases at J, with 25 bases between. Germline CDR1 and CDR2: SGHNT and YYREEE (reference sequence). The CDR3 has 19 residues. The CDR3 DNA sequence: TGTGCCAGCAGCCAATATCCTACCAGCTGGGGCGGTGGCAATCAGCCCCAGCATTTT. Residues: CASSQYPTSWGGGNQPQHF.

CDR3 nucleotides: TGTGCCAGCAGCCAGGGACAGATACTCACCTCTTCCTCGAACACTGAAGCTTTCTTT. Translation: CASSQGQILTSSSNTEAFF. The chain recombines TRBV7-2 with TRBJ1-1; 7 positions match TRBD1. Germline CDR1 is SGHTA and CDR2 is FQGNSA. This CDR3 has 19 residues. The junction had 19 bases not matched to a gene; V was cut back by 5 bases and J by 1 base.

The rearrangement links TRBV6-5 to TRBJ1-5; TRBD1 might be the D (5 bases). CDR3 length: 13 amino acids. With 2 bases removed from V and 9 bases from J, the gap between germline ends came to 11 bases. Germline V gives CDR1 MNHEY, CDR2 SVGAGI. The CDR3, as DNA: TGTGCCAGCAGTTACGGGACGGCCTCGCCCCAGCATTTT. This gives the protein CASSYGTASPQHF.